This TCR beta chain was found in a study of cytomegalovirus exposure and HLA in healthy donors. General study results and limits: TCR beta V segments were, for the most part, productive about 87% or about 30% of the time in an earlier analysis. HLA allele associations emerged for some 16,000 TCR beta sequences in a later analysis, at 0.05 false discovery rate. In a later analysis, a missense DCLRE1C variant was linked to TCR beta V- and J-gene trimming. The authors later found most CMV-associated TCR beta chains appeared HLA-restricted.

For this clone: No antigen is known for it. A junction end diverges from the germline sequence, so it may reflect a read error.

The CDR3 covers 14 residues. From germline, CDR1 is MNHNS and CDR2 SASEGT. Primers for the PCR totalled 60 Vbeta and 13 Jbeta. Here immunoSEQ multiplex PCR was the method, and the copy in TCRdb shows in-frame clones only, minus some. The sample contains around 120,000 clones, over 80% of which appear only once. The chain is built from TRBV6-1 and TRBJ1-2; D is perhaps TRBD1 (5 bases). Sequenced input: PBMCs. The receptor comes from a middle-aged man in good health and CMV-seronegative. CDR3 in amino acids: CASSGARRGYGYPF. As DNA, the CDR3 is TGTGCCAGCAGTGGGGCCCGGAGGGGCTATGGCTACCCCTTC.